This T cell receptor beta chain came from a study of blood T cell repertoires in COVID-19 (TCRdb year 2020). Describing the broader study: Collaborator samples came from the United States, Italy and Spain and covered acute and convalescent phases of COVID-19. The material from the prospective study consisted of cDNA or gDNA derived from T cells, B-cell-depleted T cells, or PBMCs. The dataset comprised deeply sampled blood TCRbeta repertoires from subjects exposed to, actively infected with, or recovered from COVID-19. The repertoires were released in a freely available public database intended as a resource for research on the immune response to SARS-CoV-2. The samples were drawn from two sources: the first 160 participants of the ongoing ImmuneRACE study, and 1,000 to 1,500 subjects contributed by 6 global collaborators. The sample metadata nearly always contained a de-identified subject ID, COVID-19 status, age in years and sex. HLA class I and class II types, where available, came from metadata supplied by the sample provider rather than from assay-based typing.

Overall results and qualifications from the work: Clinical and demographic metadata were provided uncurated, with the amount varying by source and participant.

With regard to this clone: The antigen it binds to is not known. Per-nucleotide qualities are absent, and no much larger clonotype sits a single base away.

Collaborating institutions collected whole blood in K2EDTA tubes following their own protocols. For TCRbeta analysis, collaborator samples were shipped as frozen whole blood, as isolated PBMCs, or as DNA extracted from either sample type. TCRbeta CDR3 regions were amplified from genomic DNA using the immunoSEQ Assay, a bias-controlled multiplex PCR. On the authors' methods: The number of nucleated cells in each sample was estimated by amplification of reference gene primers within the assay. To quantify the absolute abundance of each unique TCRbeta CDR3 rearrangement, sequence reads were collapsed and filtered. For each sample, productive Simpson clonality was calculated by taking the square root of Simpson's diversity index across productive rearrangements. What TCRdb holds here is the immuneACCESS table cut down to in-frame rearrangements. Part of the clones is not present; checked against another copy, under half of the missing clones reflect an unresolved V gene, and the others are unexplained. From that table come the V and J calls and clone size; the DNA was used to work out D and trimming. Present in this sample are under 150,000 clones, about four fifths of which were seen just once. The top ten hold about 8.1% of the sample.

The CDR3 runs 13 residues from the cysteine to the phenylalanine. The kept DNA is CDR3 alone, 39 bases in frame from the first base. Trimming removed 5 bases from V and 8 bases from J; the gene matches leave 8 bases unexplained. Per the germline V gene, SGHTA is the CDR1 and FQGTGA is the CDR2. This sequence uses TRBV7-3 and TRBJ1-1, and 7 bases in between align with TRBD1. The TCR was taken from a woman in her forties with acute or convalescent COVID-19. The sequenced sample was peripheral blood. At the DNA level, the sequence is TGTGCCAGCAGCCAAACGGACAGGAGGGAAGCTTTCTTT. It is translated as CASSQTDRREAFF.